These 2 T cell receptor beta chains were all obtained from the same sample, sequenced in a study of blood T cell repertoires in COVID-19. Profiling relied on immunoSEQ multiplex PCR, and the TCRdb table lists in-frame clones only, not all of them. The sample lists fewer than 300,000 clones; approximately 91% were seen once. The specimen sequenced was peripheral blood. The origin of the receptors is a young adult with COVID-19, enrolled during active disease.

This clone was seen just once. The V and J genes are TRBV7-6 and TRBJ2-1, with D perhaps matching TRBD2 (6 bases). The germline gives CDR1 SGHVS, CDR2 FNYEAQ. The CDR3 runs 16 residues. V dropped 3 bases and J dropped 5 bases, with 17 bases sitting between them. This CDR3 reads CASSFSSGGVNNEQFF. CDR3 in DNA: TGTGCCAGCAGCTTCTCCTCTGGCGGGGTTAACAATGAGCAGTTCTTC.

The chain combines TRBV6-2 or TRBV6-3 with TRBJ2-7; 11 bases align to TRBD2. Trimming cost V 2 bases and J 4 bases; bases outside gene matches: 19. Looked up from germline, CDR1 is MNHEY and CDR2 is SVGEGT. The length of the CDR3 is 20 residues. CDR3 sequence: CASSYRRQGEGRLAGYEQYF. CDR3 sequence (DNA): TGTGCCAGCAGTTACCGGCGACAGGGAGAGGGGAGACTAGCGGGATACGAGCAGTACTTC.